The 31 T cell receptor beta chains in this list originate from one sample, sequenced in a study of vaccination effects on CD4 cells after COVID-19. TCRdb's table, derived via immunoSEQ multiplex PCR, lists solely in-frame clones and lacks some. The repertoire holds about 25,000 clones, with roughly 80% as singletons. No antigen has been identified for these receptors. Antigen-specific CD4+ T cells expanded by the ViraFEST assay with viral peptide pools were then sequenced. Between days 9 and 11 of culture, CD4+ T cells were separated out. Recipients of the vaccine had no prior SARS-CoV-2 infection and negative nucleocapsid antibodies. The sequences come from CD4+ T cells from PBMCs cultured with HCoV-NL63 spike peptides, collected before COVID-19 vaccination. These receptors all come from a human donor who received a COVID-19 vaccine.

This chain uses TRBV6-1 with TRBJ2-6, with TRBD1 identical over 7 bases. V was pared by 2 bases and J by 4 bases, with 2 bases of the junction left unmatched. Looked up from germline, CDR1 is MNHNS and CDR2 is SASEGT. CDR3 length equals 15 residues. CDR3 sequence: CASSERGQGANVLTF. CDR3 bases: TGTGCCAGCAGTGAAAGGGGACAGGGGGCCAACGTCCTGACTTTC.

The gene calls are TRBV2 and TRBJ1-5; 9 nucleotides agree with TRBD1. Germline lookup yields CDR1 SNHLY and CDR2 FYNNEI. V shed 4 bases and J 2 bases; nucleotides not matched to a gene: 6. The CDR3 is 16 residues long. The DNA of the CDR3 is TGTGCCAGCAGTGGATTAAGGACAGGGGGCAATCAGCCCCAGCATTTT. Amino acids: CASSGLRTGGNQPQHF. The full variable domain, completed using reference TRBV2 and TRBJ1-5, is EPEVTQTPSHQVTQMGQEVILRCVPISNHLYFYWYRQILGQKVEFLVSFYNNEISEKSEIFDDQFSVERPDGSNFTLKIRSTKLEDSAMYFCASSGLRTGGNQPQHFGDGTRLSIL.

The gene calls are TRBV29-1 and TRBJ2-2; 7 bases line up with TRBD1. The V and J ends lost 6 bases and 0 bases, in that order; junction bases with no gene match: 1. Germline lookup yields CDR1 SQVTM and CDR2 ANQGSEA. CDR3 length: 13 residues. DNA for the CDR3: TGCAGCGTCGGGACAGCGAACACCGGGGAGCTGTTTTTT. Translating it yields CSVGTANTGELFF.

CDR3 residues: CASSFGDRRNTEAFF. As DNA, the CDR3 is TGTGCCAGCAGCTTCGGGGACAGGAGAAACACTGAAGCTTTCTTT. The chain couples TRBV7-2 to TRBJ1-1; TRBD1 matches 8 bases. V lost 3 bases to trimming and J lost 2 bases; unmatched junction nucleotides: 5. Germline CDR1 SGHTA, CDR2 FQGNSA. CDR3 length equals 15 residues. Variable domain in full (rest from reference TRBV7-2 and TRBJ1-1): GAGVSQSPSNKVTEKGKDVELRCDPISGHTALYWYRQSLGQGLEFLIYFQGNSAPDKSGLPSDRFSAERTGGSVSTLTIQRTQQEDSAVYLCASSFGDRRNTEAFFGQGTRLTVV.

V and J are TRBV12-5 and TRBJ1-1; 7 bases align to TRBD1. The trim removed 6 bases at V and 3 bases at J, leaving 4 bases unmatched. This CDR3 comprises 13 residues. Germline V gene data show CDR1 as LGHNT and CDR2 as FRNRAP. The CDR3 sequence: CASGGTDYTEAFF. The CDR3 DNA reads TGTGCTAGTGGAGGGACAGATTACACTGAAGCTTTCTTT. Supplemented by reference TRBV12-5 and TRBJ1-1, the full variable domain reads DARVTQTPRHKVTEMGQEVTMRCQPILGHNTVFWYRQTMMQGLELLAYFRNRAPLDDSGMPKDRFSAEMPDATLATLKIQPSEPRDSAVYFCASGGTDYTEAFFGQGTRLTVV.

The chain joins TRBV7-7 to TRBJ2-7, with 11 bases fitting TRBD2. Germline CDR1 and CDR2: SSHAT and FNYEAQ (reference sequence). Losses at the gene ends were 3 bases for V and 3 bases for J; bases not matched to a gene: 1. The CDR3 is 14 residues long. The CDR3 region is CASSLTSGDYEQYF. For the CDR3, the DNA is TGTGCCAGCAGCTTGACTAGCGGGGACTACGAGCAGTACTTC.

This chain links TRBV18 with TRBJ1-2; no clear D. The CDR3 contains 13 residues. Germline assignment: CDR1 KGHSH and CDR2 LQKENI. Trimming took 2 bases from V and 3 from J, leaving 7 bases between them. The CDR3 sequence: CASSPDTDYGYTF. DNA of the CDR3: TGTGCCAGCTCACCAGACACAGACTATGGCTACACCTTC.

This clone was picked up a small number of times. The chain is built from TRBV19 and TRBJ1-2; the D gene is possibly TRBD1 (5 bases). This CDR3 spans 14 amino acids. CDR1 and CDR2 (germline): LNHDA, SQIVND (reference sequence). Trimming took off 6 bases at V and 5 bases at J, with 16 bases between the two ends. The CDR3 DNA sequence: TGTGCCAGTAGCCGCGGGACGGACACTTATGGCTACACCTTC. Translated: CASSRGTDTYGYTF. The full variable domain, its missing parts supplied by reference TRBV19 and TRBJ1-2, is DGGITQSPKYLFRKEGQNVTLSCEQNLNHDAMYWYRQDPGQGLRLIYYSQIVNDFQKGDIAEGYSVSREKKESFPLTVTSAQKNPTAFYLCASSRGTDTYGYTFGSGTRLTVV.

This chain joins TRBV24-1 and TRBJ2-1; 7 bases match TRBD1. Germline assignment: CDR1 KGHDR and CDR2 SFDVKD. Trimming cost V 4 bases and J 8 bases; bases outside gene matches: 4. The CDR3 is 13 amino acids. DNA for the CDR3: TGTGCCACCAGTGACGTAGGGGGCCATGAGCAGTTCTTC. This codes for CATSDVGGHEQFF.

This clone was detected only once. The rearrangement joins TRBV6-1 to TRBJ1-2; 11 nucleotides agree with TRBD1. Germline CDR1 is MNHNS and CDR2 is SASEGT. The CDR3 extends over 15 amino acids. V lost 1 base and J lost 4; bases outside the gene matches: 2. The CDR3 DNA sequence: TGTGCCAGCAGTGAAGGGACAGGGGGCGCCTATGGCTACACCTTC. It codes for CASSEGTGGAYGYTF.

The V gene is TRBV27, the J gene TRBJ2-5, with D perhaps matching TRBD2 (6 bases). The CDR3 consists of 14 residues. V lost 4 bases and J lost 3, with 12 bases in between. CDR1 and CDR2 (germline): MNHEY, SMNVEV (reference sequence). The CDR3 DNA reads as TGTGCCAGCAGTTGGAAGGGACTTAAAGAGACCCAGTACTTC. It specifies CASSWKGLKETQYF.

The chain carries TRBV6-5 and TRBJ1-6; a weak D match, TRBD1 (5 bases). The V and J ends lost 4 bases and 7 bases respectively, with 17 bases between them. The germline V gene encodes CDR1 MNHEY and CDR2 SVGAGI. The CDR3 spans 16 residues. CDR3 protein: CASSSPRGRPNSPLHF. The CDR3 nucleotides read TGTGCCAGCAGTTCTCCCCGGGGCAGGCCGAATTCACCCCTCCACTTT.

The chain recombines TRBV18 with TRBJ2-1; 8 bases line up with TRBD1. The trim removed 6 bases at V and 6 bases at J, leaving 13 bases unmatched. The CDR3 covers 16 residues. Germline CDR1 is KGHSH and CDR2 is LQKENI. This CDR3 reads CASSPSRGQGLNEQFF. CDR3 coding DNA: TGTGCCAGCTCCCCTAGTCGCGGACAGGGCCTCAATGAGCAGTTCTTC.

In nucleotides, the CDR3 is TGTGCCAGCAGTTTATTGGTCGCCGGTGGGACCTCGGGAGGCTACACCTTC. This sequence encodes CASSLLVAGGTSGGYTF. The chain is built from TRBV28 and TRBJ1-2; D is possibly TRBD1 (5 bases). CDR3 size: 17 residues. Germline V gene data show CDR1 as MDHEN and CDR2 as SYDVKM. Deletions cut 1 base from V and 8 bases from J, with 23 bases between.

The rearrangement joins TRBV5-1 to TRBJ2-3; 9 bases are shared with TRBD2. CDR1 SGHRS and CDR2 YFSETQ come from the germline V gene. The J segment lost 3 bases and the V segment lost 3 bases, leaving 5 bases of the junction unmatched. The CDR3 is 15 amino acids. CDR3 region: CASSSVAGGTDTQYF. The CDR3 DNA follows: TGCGCCAGCAGCTCAGTCGCGGGAGGGACAGATACGCAGTATTTT.

J is TRBJ2-1 and V is TRBV4-2, with TRBD2 identical over 8 bases. The germline V gene has CDR1 LGHNA and CDR2 YNFKEQ. Trimming at V came to 0 bases and at J to 9 bases, leaving 7 bases not matched to a gene. CDR3 length: 15 residues. CDR3 in amino acids: CASSQDSGGASEQFF. CDR3 sequence (DNA): TGTGCCAGCAGCCAAGACTCCGGGGGGGCAAGTGAGCAGTTCTTC.

CDR3 region: CATHGARDQPQHF. The CDR3 bases are TGTGCCACTCACGGGGCCCGGGATCAGCCCCAGCATTTT. The chain has TRBV19 and TRBJ1-5; TRBD1 is a possible D gene (5 bases). The germline V and J ends were trimmed by 10 bases and 5 bases, with 15 bases remaining between them. CDR1 LNHDA and CDR2 SQIVND come from the germline V gene (reference sequence). CDR3 length equals 13 residues.

The chain couples TRBV19 to TRBJ2-1; 11 positions match TRBD1. J lost 8 bases, V lost 6 bases, and 9 bases had no gene match. This CDR3 is built from 15 residues. Germline CDR1 is LNHDA and CDR2 is SQIVND (reference sequence). The CDR3 protein is CASRPSRTGGHEQFF. Here the CDR3 DNA reads TGTGCCAGTAGACCCTCTCGGACAGGGGGCCATGAGCAGTTCTTC.

This clone appeared a single time. V is TRBV14 and J is TRBJ1-2, with TRBD1 identical over 7 bases. V shed 4 bases, J shed 4 bases, and the junction held 9 bases outside the gene matches. The germline V gene has CDR1 SGHDN and CDR2 FVKESK. The CDR3 runs 15 residues. The CDR3, as DNA: TGTGCCAGCAGCCCCCACCGGGACAGTGTCTATGGCTACACCTTC. Its translation is CASSPHRDSVYGYTF.

This chain connects TRBV5-1 to TRBJ2-5; no clear D gene. Deletions cut 4 bases from V and 2 bases from J, with 9 bases between. Germline V gene sequence: CDR1 SGHRS, CDR2 YFSETQ. This CDR3 contains 13 residues. The CDR3 spells CASSGQPQETQYF. The CDR3 coding sequence is TGCGCCAGCAGCGGGCAACCTCAAGAGACCCAGTACTTC.

The V and J genes are TRBV7-7 and TRBJ2-5; 7 bases fit TRBD2. Looked up from germline, CDR1 is SSHAT and CDR2 is FNYEAQ (reference sequence). Trimming at V came to 5 bases and at J to 5 bases, leaving 11 bases not matched to a gene. The CDR3 is made up of 15 amino acids. The CDR3 bases are TGTGCCAGCAGCACCGGTTGGGGCGGGAGTGAGACCCAGTACTTC. Translating gives CASSTGWGGSETQYF.

The chain has TRBV19 and TRBJ2-3; D is possibly TRBD2 (5 bases). V shed 9 bases and J shed 5 bases, with 12 bases lying between them. There are 12 residues in the CDR3. In germline, CDR1 is LNHDA, CDR2 SQIVND (reference sequence). CDR3 DNA: TGTGCCAGCCGGCCTGGGAGAGATACGCAGTATTTT. Translating it yields CASRPGRDTQYF.

V is TRBV25-1 and J is TRBJ1-2, with 7 bases aligning to TRBD1. J gave up 6 bases and V 7 bases, and 8 bases lay outside the gene matches. Germline V CDR1 and CDR2: MGHDK, SYGVNS. The CDR3 has 13 amino acids. CDR3 sequence: CASTQQGFDGYTF. CDR3 sequence (DNA): TGTGCCAGCACTCAACAGGGGTTCGATGGCTACACCTTC.

This clone was detected once. V and J are TRBV14 and TRBJ2-7; D may be TRBD1 or TRBD2 (5 bases each). Trimming stripped 2 bases from V and 1 base from J, with 9 bases between. The CDR3 runs 14 residues. Germline V gene data show CDR1 as SGHDN and CDR2 as FVKESK. The CDR3 spells CASSQFGGSYEQYF. For the CDR3, the DNA is TGTGCCAGCAGCCAATTTGGGGGTTCCTACGAGCAGTACTTC.

This clone was recorded once. The chain carries TRBV5-1 and TRBJ2-3; 8 nucleotides agree with TRBD2. This CDR3 is built from 15 residues. V dropped 5 bases and J dropped 0; count of bases not matched to a gene: 5. The V gene's germline CDR1 is SGHRS and CDR2 YFSETQ. The CDR3 DNA follows: TGCGCCAGCAGGGGTAGCGGGACTAGCACAGATACGCAGTATTTT. It encodes CASRGSGTSTDTQYF.

The J gene is TRBJ1-1, the V gene TRBV10-1; 8 bases line up with TRBD1. V was clipped by 6 bases and J by 4 bases; unmatched bases: 7. Germline V lookup: CDR1 WNHNN, CDR2 SYGVQD (reference sequence). The CDR3 is 14 amino acids. CDR3 DNA: TGCGCCAGCAGCCCCGAGGACAGGGCCACTGAAGCTTTCTTT. Encoded protein: CASSPEDRATEAFF.

This chain connects TRBV25-1 to TRBJ2-7; 8 bases map to TRBD1. The CDR3 covers 18 residues. With V trimmed by 2 bases and J by 2 bases, 14 bases remained unmatched. Germline V gives CDR1 MGHDK, CDR2 SYGVNS. The CDR3 reads CASSERGFLGQGTYEQYF. DNA for the CDR3: TGTGCCAGCAGTGAAAGGGGATTTCTAGGACAGGGCACCTACGAGCAGTACTTC.

The rearrangement joins TRBV5-1 to TRBJ1-1; D gene ambiguous. Trimming took off 4 bases at V and 1 base at J, with 14 bases between the two ends. The CDR3 loop spans 15 amino acids. Germline V gene lookup returns CDR1 SGHRS and CDR2 YFSETQ. CDR3 in amino acids: CASSQGPQRNTEAFF. DNA of the CDR3: TGCGCCAGCAGCCAAGGTCCTCAAAGGAACACTGAAGCTTTCTTT.

The rearrangement joins TRBV2 to TRBJ2-5; 9 bases map to TRBD2. V lost 11 bases to trimming and J lost 0 bases; unmatched junction nucleotides: 7. CDR1 and CDR2 (germline): SNHLY, FYNNEI. The CDR3 extends over 14 amino acids. As DNA, the CDR3 is TGTGCCTGCATTAGCGGGAGTTACCAAGAGACCCAGTACTTC. As protein: CACISGSYQETQYF.

The chain joins TRBV10-3 to TRBJ2-1; 10 bases are shared with TRBD2. The CDR3 covers 15 residues. Germline lookup yields CDR1 ENHRY and CDR2 SYGVKD. V trimming: 2 bases; J trimming: 3 bases; junction bases outside the gene matches: 1. The CDR3 sequence is CAISESGRVYNEQFF. The CDR3, as DNA: TGTGCCATCAGTGAGAGCGGGAGGGTCTACAATGAGCAGTTCTTC.

The chain carries TRBV6-5 and TRBJ1-6, with D hard to call. CDR3 length equals 16 residues. V lost 2 bases, J lost 0 bases, and 8 bases lay in between. Per germline, CDR1 MNHEY and CDR2 SVGAGI. The CDR3 DNA reads TGTGCCAGCAGTTACGGCTCCTACTCCTATAATTCACCCCTCCACTTT. It specifies CASSYGSYSYNSPLHF.